The 17 T cell receptor beta chains listed next were all sequenced from one sample in a study of spatial heterogeneity in lung cancer. Notes on the study in general: Counts of expanded alpha and beta TCRs within tumors tracked the tumor nonsynonymous mutation count.

TCRdb re-derived calls from the 5' RACE reads in MiXCR, one entry per CDR3 protein. Here the sample spans over 8,500 distinct CDR3 sequences, 14% being singletons. The time point is: sample taken at primary tumor resection. No antigen is known for these receptors. The specimen was lung tumor tissue, collected at surgery. These receptor sequences come from a male donor with early-stage non-small cell lung cancer.

There are many counts of this clonotype. This beta chain turned up in a library designed for alpha chains; as an off-target read, its abundance says little. The chain combines TRBV2 with TRBJ1-2, with D hard to call. CDR3 length: 12 residues. Trimming left V 7 bases short and J 5 bases short, with 11 bases between. Germline CDR1 is SNHLY and CDR2 is FYNNEI. Written as DNA, the CDR3 is TGTGCCAGCAAGGTTGAGGTTTATGGCTACACCTTC. Amino acid sequence: CASKVEVYGYTF.

This clonotype was counted many times. This beta chain slipped into a library made for alpha chains as a stray read, so its size is not meaningful. The chain carries TRBV7-8 and TRBJ2-3, with TRBD2 matching over 14 bases. From germline, CDR1 is SGHVS and CDR2 FQNEAQ. V shed 2 bases and J 13 bases; nucleotides not matched to a gene: 5. The CDR3 length is 14 residues. CDR3 bases: TGTGCCAGCAGCTTATCAGGGACTAGCGGGAGAAAGTATTTT. Translation gives CASSLSGTSGRKYF.

Ten or more counts support this clonotype. An end of the junction differs from the germline gene, which may be a read error. As an off-target read in a library built for alpha chains, this beta chain has a frequency of little significance. The chain joins TRBV7-8 to TRBJ2-1, with D perhaps matching TRBD1 or TRBD2 (5 bases each). CDR3 length: 12 residues. Germline CDR1 SGHVS, CDR2 FQNEAQ. The CDR3 is CASSLMVGEFDF. CDR3 DNA sequence: TGTGCCAGCAGCTTAATGGTAGGGGAGTTTGACTTC. Filled out from reference TRBV7-8 and TRBJ2-1, the complete variable domain reads GAGVSQSPRYKVAKRGQDVALRCDPISGHVSLFWYQQALGQGPEFLTYFQNEAQLDKSGLPSDRFFAERPEGSVSTLKIQRTQQEDSAVYLCASSLMVGEFDFGPGTRLTVL.

This clonotype is deemed large. This beta chain is off target for a library built for alpha chains, so its abundance means little. J is TRBJ2-5 and V is TRBV12-3 or TRBV12-4; possible D gene TRBD1, 6 bases. V lost 4 bases and J 6 bases, leaving 15 bases between the germline ends. The CDR3 runs to 14 residues. CDR3 DNA: TGTGCCAGCAGTTCACCAGGGGCCGGCCAGACCCAGTACTTC. It encodes CASSSPGAGQTQYF.

There are many counts of this clonotype. The library was designed around alpha chains, so this beta chain is a stray read whose abundance carries little weight. The chain joins TRBV29-1 to TRBJ2-7; TRBD2 matches 10 bases. The CDR3 is made up of 13 amino acids. V trimming: 3 bases; J trimming: 2 bases; junction bases outside the gene matches: 1. Germline assignment: CDR1 SQVTM and CDR2 ANQGSEA. Here the CDR3 reads CSVDLAGAYEQYF. The CDR3 nucleotides read TGCAGCGTTGATCTAGCGGGAGCCTACGAGCAGTACTTC.

This clonotype has a count of ten or more. For a library built for alpha chains, this beta chain is a stray read; little rests on its size. V and J are TRBV7-2 and TRBJ2-3, with D uncertain. CDR3 size: 15 residues. V was cut by 4 bases and J by 1 base, with 12 bases left in between. The germline gives CDR1 SGHTA, CDR2 FQGNSA. CDR3 bases: TGTGCCAGCAGCTCCCGCCGAGTTGGCACAGATACGCAGTATTTT. This encodes CASSSRRVGTDTQYF.

By share, this clonotype counts as medium-sized. This beta chain is a stray sequence in a library constructed for alpha chains; its clone size is not meaningful. The chain employs TRBV28 and TRBJ1-1, with a possible D match to TRBD1 (5 bases). There are 15 residues in the CDR3. The germline V gene has CDR1 MDHEN and CDR2 SYDVKM. The V end was cut by 5 bases, the J end by 0 bases, with 13 bases between. The CDR3 DNA is TGTGCCAGCAGTACGACAGCGCCGTTGAACACTGAAGCTTTCTTT. Protein product: CASSTTAPLNTEAFF.

This clonotype is medium-sized in the sample. Since it is a stray read in a library aimed at alpha chains, this beta chain has a size that is not meaningful. The chain is built from TRBV13 and TRBJ1-1; D might be TRBD1 (5 bases). This CDR3 is built from 13 residues. CDR1 PRHDT and CDR2 FYEKMQ come from the germline V gene (reference sequence). Trimming pared 5 bases from V and 10 bases from J, leaving 17 bases between. This CDR3 reads CASSPQDEATAFF. CDR3 nucleotide sequence: TGTGCCAGCAGCCCACAGGACGAGGCAACAGCTTTCTTT.

This clonotype was seen at least ten times. Within a library made for alpha chains, this beta chain is off target, and its count is uninformative. J is TRBJ2-7 and V is TRBV12-3 or TRBV12-4; no clear D gene. V was cut by 3 bases and J by 0 bases, with 9 bases left in between. This CDR3 spans 14 amino acids. The CDR3 spells CASSFLGSSYEQYF. DNA of the CDR3: TGTGCCAGCAGTTTTTTGGGCAGCTCCTACGAGCAGTACTTC.

As regards this clonotype: This beta chain slipped into a library made for alpha chains as a stray read, so its size is not meaningful. The chain carries TRBV3-1 and TRBJ2-1, with 9 bases aligning to TRBD2. Per germline, CDR1 LGHDT and CDR2 YNNKEL (reference sequence). The J segment lost 0 bases and the V segment lost 4 bases, leaving 4 bases of the junction unmatched. The CDR3 totals 16 residues. The CDR3 DNA follows: TGTGCCAGCAGCCTCAAGCGGGGGGACTCCTACAATGAGCAGTTCTTC. Encoded protein: CASSLKRGDSYNEQFF.

This clonotype has ten or more counts. This beta chain represents an off-target read in a library built for alpha chains; its size is of limited meaning. The V and J genes are TRBV23-1 and TRBJ2-4; maybe TRBD1 (6 bases). TRBV23-1 is sorted into the ORF group, with uncertain function. This CDR3 spans 16 amino acids. With 9 bases removed from V and 0 bases from J, the gap between germline ends came to 18 bases. Written as DNA, the CDR3 is TGCGCCAGGAGCCACAGGGAACACCTAGCCAAAAACATTCAGTACTTC. This encodes CARSHREHLAKNIQYF.

This clonotype was detected ten times or more. This beta chain appears as a stray read in a library generated for alpha chains; its size is not informative. This sequence joins TRBV20-1 and TRBJ2-7; 12 bases agree with TRBD2. Germline CDR1 is DFQATT and CDR2 is SNEGSKA (reference sequence). J lost 4 bases, V lost 6 bases, and 7 bases had no gene match. The length of the CDR3 is 14 residues. The CDR3 loop is CSATLAGGKYEQYF. DNA of the CDR3: TGCAGTGCCACTCTAGCGGGAGGGAAGTACGAGCAGTACTTC.

This clonotype was seen at least ten times. This beta chain is an off-target read within a library intended for alpha chains, so its frequency means little. The chain employs TRBV5-1 and TRBJ1-2; possibly TRBD1 for D (6 bases). Germline CDR1 reads SGHRS; CDR2 reads YFSETQ. V shed 5 bases and J shed 4 bases, with 18 bases lying between them. The CDR3 is made up of 15 amino acids. The CDR3 here is CASRSQTGYGYGYTF. The CDR3 DNA reads as TGCGCCAGCAGGTCTCAGACAGGTTATGGCTATGGCTACACCTTC. The entire variable domain, with the rest obtained from reference TRBV5-1 and TRBJ1-2, is as follows: KAGVTQTPRYLIKTRGQQVTLSCSPISGHRSVSWYQQTPGQGLQFLFEYFSETQRNKGNFPGRFSGRQFSNSRSEMNVSTLELGDSALYLCASRSQTGYGYGYTFGSGTRLTVV.

This clonotype was detected ten times or more. This beta chain turned up in a library designed for alpha chains; as an off-target read, its abundance says little. The chain is built from TRBV7-8 and TRBJ2-1; D remains unclear. Per germline, CDR1 SGHVS and CDR2 FQNEAQ. The CDR3 length is 12 residues. Trimming pared 0 bases from V and 8 bases from J, leaving 5 bases between. The CDR3 DNA follows: TGTGCCAGCAGCTTAGCAGGACATGAGCAGTTCTTC. Its protein product is CASSLAGHEQFF.

As to this clonotype: This beta chain came through as a stray read in a library set up for alpha chains, and its size says little. The V gene is TRBV27, the J gene TRBJ2-3, with TRBD1 matching over 8 bases. This CDR3 is built from 15 residues. V trimming: 7 bases; J trimming: 3 bases; junction bases outside the gene matches: 9. The germline gives CDR1 MNHEY, CDR2 SMNVEV (reference sequence). CDR3 loop: CASTTGQGRTDTQYF. CDR3 nucleotide sequence: TGTGCCAGCACTACCGGACAGGGTCGGACAGATACGCAGTATTTT.

This clonotype was seen a handful of times. This beta chain turned up in a library designed for alpha chains; as an off-target read, its abundance says little. V is TRBV6-1 and J is TRBJ1-1, with D possibly TRBD1 on 6 matching bases. Germline-derived CDR1 and CDR2 are MNHNS and SASEGT. V dropped 5 bases and J dropped 6 bases, with 16 bases sitting between them. The CDR3 covers 14 residues. CDR3 sequence reads: CASSYLQGTPEAFF. The CDR3 coding sequence is TGTGCCAGCAGTTACTTACAGGGTACGCCTGAAGCTTTCTTT.

This clonotype was detected many times. Because this beta chain is a stray read in a library intended to capture alpha chains, its abundance should not be given much weight. DNA for the CDR3: TGTGCCTCCCTTGAAGGGGCAACAGATACGCAGTATTTT. It specifies CASLEGATDTQYF. The chain couples TRBV2 to TRBJ2-3, with D possibly being TRBD1 (5 bases). V gave up 11 bases and J gave up 3 bases, with 15 bases separating them. The CDR3 contains 13 residues. From germline, CDR1 is SNHLY and CDR2 FYNNEI.